A selection of T cell receptor beta chains follows, all from one sample in a study of cytomegalovirus exposure and HLA in healthy donors. Generated by immunoSEQ multiplex PCR, the TCRdb table keeps only in-frame clones and is missing some. The repertoire holds about 130,000 clones, with approximately 17% as singletons. Sequencing input: PBMCs. Every receptor here comes from a female donor in good health and CMV-seropositive. Each CDR3 is given with its conserved first and last residue. Fields, in order: J gene, V gene, D gene, clone size, CDR3 protein, CDR3 DNA. D genes are given only for firm matches. Size tells how often a clone was seen (once, few, many) or the class of an expanded clone, and some rows leave it out.

j_gene: TRBJ2-7
v_gene: TRBV10-3
d_gene: -
abundance: -
CDR3aa: CAITGQDGYEQYF
CDR3nt: TGTGCCATCACAGGGCAGGACGGCTACGAGCAGTACTTC

j_gene: TRBJ1-4
v_gene: TRBV10-3
d_gene: TRBD1
abundance: -
CDR3aa: CAISDPPGGEGEKLFF
CDR3nt: TGTGCCATCAGTGACCCCCCAGGGGGCGAGGGTGAAAAACTGTTTTTT

j_gene: TRBJ1-1
v_gene: TRBV23-1
d_gene: -
abundance: -
CDR3aa: CASSCIHPMNTEAFF
CDR3nt: TGCGCCAGCAGTTGTATCCACCCTATGAACACTGAAGCTTTCTTT

j_gene: TRBJ2-7
v_gene: TRBV9
d_gene: -
abundance: few
CDR3aa: CASSPPGSSYEQYF
CDR3nt: TGTGCCAGCAGCCCTCCGGGGAGCTCCTACGAGCAGTACTTC

j_gene: TRBJ2-5
v_gene: TRBV5-1
d_gene: -
abundance: few
CDR3aa: CASSPQLSIEETQYF
CDR3nt: TGCGCCAGCAGTCCACAGCTGTCTATAGAAGAGACCCAGTACTTC

j_gene: TRBJ1-2
v_gene: TRBV30
d_gene: -
abundance: -
CDR3aa: CAWTRLNYGYTF
CDR3nt: TGTGCCTGGACCAGGCTGAACTATGGCTACACCTTC

j_gene: TRBJ1-4
v_gene: TRBV4-2
d_gene: -
abundance: -
CDR3aa: CASSQDWTPATNEKLFF
CDR3nt: TGTGCCAGCAGCCAAGATTGGACACCCGCAACTAATGAAAAACTGTTTTTT

j_gene: TRBJ2-6
v_gene: TRBV4-1
d_gene: -
abundance: -
CDR3aa: CASSQDRGAGANVLTF
CDR3nt: TGCGCCAGCAGCCAAGATCGGGGTGCTGGGGCCAACGTCCTGACTTTC

j_gene: TRBJ1-1
v_gene: TRBV6-5
d_gene: -
abundance: few
CDR3aa: CASSINRETEAFF
CDR3nt: TGTGCCAGCAGTATAAACAGGGAAACTGAAGCTTTCTTT

j_gene: TRBJ2-3
v_gene: TRBV7-2
d_gene: TRBD1
abundance: once
CDR3aa: CASSLGTGSADTQYF
CDR3nt: TGTGCCAGCAGCTTAGGGACAGGGTCAGCAGATACGCAGTATTTT

j_gene: TRBJ2-7
v_gene: TRBV30
d_gene: -
abundance: few
CDR3aa: CAWSAPYTGAYKNEQYF
CDR3nt: TGTGCCTGGAGTGCCCCATACACTGGGGCGTATAAAAACGAGCAGTACTTC

j_gene: TRBJ1-6
v_gene: TRBV6-5
d_gene: -
abundance: -
CDR3aa: CASSLSRVEPLHF
CDR3nt: TGTGCCAGCAGCCTTTCGAGGGTAGAACCCCTCCACTTT

j_gene: TRBJ2-7
v_gene: TRBV27
d_gene: TRBD1
abundance: -
CDR3aa: CASSPDGTGGNEQYF
CDR3nt: TGTGCCAGCAGTCCCGATGGGACAGGGGGGAACGAGCAGTACTTC

j_gene: TRBJ1-2
v_gene: TRBV7-2
d_gene: TRBD1
abundance: -
CDR3aa: CASSRGQGAGYGYTF
CDR3nt: TGTGCCAGCAGCAGAGGCCAGGGGGCTGGCTATGGCTACACCTTC

j_gene: TRBJ2-7
v_gene: TRBV6-1
d_gene: TRBD1
abundance: few
CDR3aa: CASSTATGANEQYF
CDR3nt: TGTGCCAGCAGTACTGCGACAGGGGCTAATGAGCAGTACTTC

j_gene: TRBJ2-7
v_gene: TRBV15
d_gene: -
abundance: -
CDR3aa: CATSRDSRRHEQYF
CDR3nt: TGTGCCACCAGCAGGGACTCCCGTCGGCACGAGCAGTACTTC

j_gene: TRBJ1-1
v_gene: TRBV19
d_gene: -
abundance: few
CDR3aa: CASSFRTANTEAFF
CDR3nt: TGTGCCAGTAGTTTCCGGACAGCGAACACTGAAGCTTTCTTT

j_gene: TRBJ2-6
v_gene: TRBV13
d_gene: -
abundance: -
CDR3aa: CASSLTGSGANVLTF
CDR3nt: TGTGCCAGCAGCTTAACAGGGTCTGGGGCCAACGTCCTGACTTTC

j_gene: TRBJ2-1
v_gene: TRBV7-2
d_gene: TRBD1
abundance: -
CDR3aa: CASRDRGYANEQFF
CDR3nt: TGTGCCAGCAGGGACAGGGGGTATGCCAATGAGCAGTTCTTC

j_gene: TRBJ2-6
v_gene: TRBV6-7
d_gene: -
abundance: few
CDR3aa: CASSFRHESSGANVLTF
CDR3nt: TGTGCCAGCAGTTTCCGACATGAGAGCTCTGGGGCCAACGTCCTGACTTTC

j_gene: TRBJ1-1
v_gene: TRBV7-8
d_gene: -
abundance: few
CDR3aa: CASSKRGSGTEAFF
CDR3nt: TGTGCCAGCAGCAAAAGGGGGTCGGGCACTGAAGCTTTCTTT

j_gene: TRBJ2-7
v_gene: TRBV5-1
d_gene: TRBD1
abundance: few
CDR3aa: CASSLAGTGGYEQYF
CDR3nt: TGCGCCAGCAGCTTGGCCGGGACAGGGGGGTACGAGCAGTACTTC

j_gene: TRBJ1-5
v_gene: TRBV28
d_gene: TRBD1
abundance: few
CDR3aa: CASSLRQGRNQPQHF
CDR3nt: TGTGCCAGCAGTCTACGACAGGGGCGCAATCAGCCCCAGCATTTT

j_gene: TRBJ2-5
v_gene: TRBV27
d_gene: -
abundance: -
CDR3aa: CASSLGGVETQYF
CDR3nt: TGTGCCAGCAGTTTAGGAGGTGTAGAGACCCAGTACTTC